The 18 T cell receptor beta chains listed next were all sequenced from one sample in a study of neurological immune-mediated disorders. One entry per CDR3 protein results from TCRdb running MiXCR on the 5' RACE reads. Among about 65,000 distinct CDR3 sequences listed, about 4% were seen once. Specimen: PBMCs. These receptors all come from a man aged 45-65 years with multiple sclerosis.

Ten or more counts support this clonotype. V gene TRBV5-5 combines with J gene TRBJ1-1; TRBD1 aligns across 9 bases. The CDR3 covers 17 residues. The germline V gene has CDR1 SGHKS and CDR2 YYEKEE (reference sequence). The V gene end was trimmed by 3 bases and the J gene end by 1 base; junction bases not matched to a gene: 10. CDR3 bases: TGTGCCAGCAGCTCGGGGGCCGGACAGGGGAGGAACACTGAAGCTTTCTTT. The encoded protein is CASSSGAGQGRNTEAFF.

This clonotype was observed many times. The V and J genes are TRBV5-1 and TRBJ1-1; the D is unclear. The V end was cut by 4 bases, the J end by 6 bases, with 10 bases between. Germline CDR1 is SGHRS and CDR2 is YFSETQ. The CDR3 loop spans 12 amino acids. The CDR3 is CASSQNRAEAFF. For the CDR3, the DNA is TGCGCCAGCAGCCAGAATAGGGCTGAAGCTTTCTTT.

This clonotype has ten or more counts. The CDR3 spells CASRGATSGLQETQYF. CDR3 DNA: TGTGCCAGCAGGGGAGCGACTAGCGGACTCCAAGAGACCCAGTACTTC. The chain has TRBV2 and TRBJ2-5; 9 bases are a match to TRBD2. V lost 6 bases and J lost 1; bases outside the gene matches: 9. Germline V gene sequence: CDR1 SNHLY, CDR2 FYNNEI. CDR3 length: 16 amino acids. Full variable domain (outside the CDR3, taken from reference TRBV2 and TRBJ2-5): EPEVTQTPSHQVTQMGQEVILRCVPISNHLYFYWYRQILGQKVEFLVSFYNNEISEKSEIFDDQFSVERPDGSNFTLKIRSTKLEDSAMYFCASRGATSGLQETQYFGPGTRLLVL.

This clonotype was observed at least ten times. CDR3 region: CASSSQAARFNSPLHF. In DNA, the CDR3 is TGTGCCAGCAGCTCACAGGCCGCCCGATTTAATTCACCCCTCCACTTT. This chain links TRBV7-2 with TRBJ1-6; D possibly corresponds to TRBD1 (5 bases). Per germline, CDR1 SGHTA and CDR2 FQGNSA. There are 16 residues in the CDR3. With 4 bases removed from V and 6 bases from J, the gap between germline ends came to 16 bases.

This clonotype appeared many times. The V gene is TRBV28, the J gene TRBJ1-2; D is possibly TRBD1 (5 bases). The germline gives CDR1 MDHEN, CDR2 SYDVKM. V shed 4 bases and J shed 5 bases, with 14 bases lying between them. This CDR3 is built from 14 residues. The CDR3 protein is CASSSPGAGYGYTF. For the CDR3, the DNA is TGTGCCAGCAGTTCCCCCGGGGCAGGGTATGGCTACACCTTC.

This clonotype showed up just a few times. The gene calls are TRBV20-1 and TRBJ2-6; the D gene is possibly TRBD1 (6 bases). Germline CDR1 reads DFQATT; CDR2 reads SNEGSKA (reference sequence). CDR3 length equals 14 residues. V dropped 3 bases and J dropped 3 bases, with 9 bases sitting between them. CDR3 protein: CSARQGNGANVLTF. CDR3 sequence (DNA): TGCAGTGCTAGGCAGGGGAATGGGGCCAACGTCCTGACTTTC.

This clonotype was observed at least ten times. This sequence joins TRBV3-1 and TRBJ1-2; possibly TRBD1 for D (5 bases). The germline V gene encodes CDR1 LGHDT and CDR2 YNNKEL (reference sequence). Trimming took 2 bases from V and 2 from J, leaving 9 bases between them. CDR3 length: 14 residues. The DNA of the CDR3 is TGTGCCAGCAGCCAATTGCGACAGAACTATGGCTACACCTTC. Translation: CASSQLRQNYGYTF.

This clonotype was observed many times. The rearrangement links TRBV20-1 to TRBJ1-2; D remains unclear. The V gene lost 3 bases and the J gene lost 2 bases, with 19 bases spanning the gap. The germline V gene encodes CDR1 DFQATT and CDR2 SNEGSKA (reference sequence). The CDR3 extends over 16 amino acids. CDR3 nucleotide sequence: TGCAGTGCTAGGCCGCCGGGCCTCGCAGGAAACTATGGCTACACCTTC. Protein sequence: CSARPPGLAGNYGYTF.

This clonotype was picked up many times. The V call is TRBV12-3 or TRBV12-4, the J call TRBJ2-5, with 8 bases aligning to TRBD1. The CDR3 is made up of 13 amino acids. The J segment lost 5 bases and the V segment lost 6 bases, leaving 5 bases of the junction unmatched. The CDR3 nucleotides are TGTGCCAGCAGCAGGGACAGGCGGGAGACCCAGTACTTC. Amino acids: CASSRDRRETQYF.

V and J are TRBV11-2 and TRBJ2-5, with 11 bases fitting TRBD2. The CDR3 is 14 amino acids. CDR1 SGHAT and CDR2 FQNNGV come from the germline V gene. Trimming removed 1 base from V and 6 bases from J; junction bases left unmatched: 1. The CDR3 DNA reads as TGTGCCAGCAGCTTAGCTAGCGGGAGGAAGACCCAGTACTTC. It specifies CASSLASGRKTQYF. Together with reference TRBV11-2 and TRBJ2-5, the CDR3 gives the full variable domain: EAGVAQSPRYKIIEKRQSVAFWCNPISGHATLYWYQQILGQGPKLLIQFQNNGVVDDSQLPKDRFSAERLKGVDSTLKIQPAKLEDSAVYLCASSLASGRKTQYFGPGTRLLVL.

This clonotype was counted ten times or more. This rearrangement joins TRBV7-9 to TRBJ1-4; D remains ambiguous. The CDR3 has 15 amino acids. In germline, CDR1 is SEHNR, CDR2 FQNEAQ (reference sequence). V lost 3 bases and J lost 5, with 13 bases in between. The CDR3, as DNA: TGTGCCAGCAGCTTGAATAGTAGGGTGAATGAAAAACTGTTTTTT. Residues: CASSLNSRVNEKLFF. Full variable domain (missing parts from reference TRBV7-9 and TRBJ1-4): DTGVSQNPRHKITKRGQNVTFRCDPISEHNRLYWYRQTLGQGPEFLTYFQNEAQLEKSRLLSDRFSAERPKGSFSTLEIQRTEQGDSAMYLCASSLNSRVNEKLFFGSGTQLSVL.

The sample holds many counts of this clonotype. The chain is built from TRBV20-1 and TRBJ2-1, with 7 bases fitting TRBD1. CDR1 and CDR2 (germline): DFQATT, SNEGSKA (reference sequence). The V segment lost 5 bases and the J segment 5 bases; nucleotides outside the gene matches: 12. This CDR3 spans 15 amino acids. CDR3 region: CSAPGQVWVNNEQFF. CDR3 nucleotides: TGCAGTGCTCCAGGACAGGTTTGGGTAAACAATGAGCAGTTCTTC.

This clonotype showed up just a few times. An end of the junction differs from the germline gene, which may be a read error. CDR3 nucleotide sequence: TGTGCCAGCAGTTTTATGGGGTCCCAGCCCCAGAATTTT. This gives the protein CASSFMGSQPQNF. J is TRBJ1-5 and V is TRBV12-3 or TRBV12-4; D remains unclear. This CDR3 has 13 residues.

This clonotype was counted only a few times. The J gene is TRBJ2-2, the V gene TRBV7-6; D gene uncertain. This CDR3 is 13 amino acids long. Germline V gene data show CDR1 as SGHVS and CDR2 as FNYEAQ. With 3 bases removed from V and 5 bases from J, the gap between germline ends came to 7 bases. In DNA form, the CDR3 reads TGTGCCAGCAGCTTGGACGGGACCGGGGAGCTGTTTTTT. This translates into CASSLDGTGELFF.

This clonotype was seen more than once but under ten times. The chain recombines TRBV12-3 or TRBV12-4 with TRBJ2-7; 7 positions agree with TRBD2. CDR3 size: 14 residues. V shed 7 bases and J 2 bases; nucleotides not matched to a gene: 8. CDR3 amino acids: CASNSAGTTYEQYF. The DNA of the CDR3 is TGTGCCAGCAACTCAGCGGGGACCACCTACGAGCAGTACTTC.

This clonotype was detected only a few times. The V gene is TRBV5-1, the J gene TRBJ2-4; TRBD2 might be the D (7 bases). The CDR3 is made up of 16 amino acids. The germline V and J ends were trimmed by 1 base and 2 bases, with 13 bases remaining between them. CDR1 and CDR2 (germline): SGHRS, YFSETQ. CDR3 bases: TGCGCCAGCAGCTTGAAGGGGGGGGCCACCAAAAACATTCAGTACTTC. Translated, it gives CASSLKGGATKNIQYF. Complete variable domain (other parts from reference TRBV5-1 and TRBJ2-4): KAGVTQTPRYLIKTRGQQVTLSCSPISGHRSVSWYQQTPGQGLQFLFEYFSETQRNKGNFPGRFSGRQFSNSRSEMNVSTLELGDSALYLCASSLKGGATKNIQYFGAGTRLSVL.

Many counts were recorded for this clonotype. The gene calls are TRBV12-3 or TRBV12-4 and TRBJ1-5, with 8 bases identical to TRBD1. After removal of 5 bases from V and 7 bases from J, the junction contained 10 bases not matched to a gene. CDR3 size: 15 residues. CDR3 coding DNA: TGTGCCAGCAGTCGGACAGGGTTTCGGGGGCAGCCCCAGCATTTT. Its translation is CASSRTGFRGQPQHF.

This clonotype came up a few times. CDR3 region: CASSLVWGLDTEAFF. The CDR3 nucleotides are TGCGCCAGCAGCTTGGTTTGGGGTTTGGACACTGAAGCTTTCTTT. This chain joins TRBV5-1 and TRBJ1-1; D ambiguous. V was pared by 0 bases and J by 3 bases, with 12 bases between. The CDR3 is made up of 15 amino acids. Germline values: CDR1 SGHRS, CDR2 YFSETQ.